A selection of T cell receptor beta chains follows, all from one sample in a study of beta chain features in type 1 diabetes. TCRdb's copy holds only in-frame clones and misses some; the assay was immunoSEQ multiplex PCR. The sample includes 250,000 to 300,000 clones, around 22% seen only once; the top ten take 0.012%. The sequenced sample consisted of naive CD4+ T cells from blood. Receptor source: a woman in her twenties or thirties with type 1 diabetes. Each CDR3 is given with its conserved first and last residue. Each record gives: J gene, clone size, V gene, CDR3 protein. Clone size, where shown, is once, few, many, or a class for clones that have expanded.

J gene: TRBJ2-3; clone size: NA; V gene: TRBV5-1; CDR3 protein: CASSLGQGTLSDTQYF
J gene: TRBJ2-7; clone size: few; V gene: TRBV5-1; CDR3 protein: CASSYGQTYEQYF
J gene: TRBJ1-5; clone size: NA; V gene: TRBV9; CDR3 protein: CASSVERRGTGSRQPQHF
J gene: TRBJ1-1; clone size: NA; V gene: TRBV6-5; CDR3 protein: CASSAGQGFTEAFF
J gene: TRBJ1-4; clone size: NA; V gene: TRBV9; CDR3 protein: CASSQKGLDEKLFF
J gene: TRBJ2-1; clone size: NA; V gene: TRBV1; CDR3 protein: CTSSRSLAGGSNEQFF
J gene: TRBJ2-1; clone size: NA; V gene: TRBV11-1; CDR3 protein: CASSLAHQGNEQFF
J gene: TRBJ2-7; clone size: NA; V gene: TRBV7-9; CDR3 protein: CASRRLLAGASYSSYEQYF
J gene: TRBJ2-7; clone size: NA; V gene: TRBV29-1; CDR3 protein: CSSTAGDEQYF
J gene: TRBJ2-7; clone size: NA; V gene: TRBV2; CDR3 protein: CASGKTGTGYEQYF
J gene: TRBJ1-5; clone size: NA; V gene: TRBV2; CDR3 protein: CASSELRGDQPQHF
J gene: TRBJ2-5; clone size: NA; V gene: TRBV7-7; CDR3 protein: CASSPGQGETQYF
J gene: TRBJ2-2; clone size: NA; V gene: TRBV2; CDR3 protein: CASSDGSGNTGELFF